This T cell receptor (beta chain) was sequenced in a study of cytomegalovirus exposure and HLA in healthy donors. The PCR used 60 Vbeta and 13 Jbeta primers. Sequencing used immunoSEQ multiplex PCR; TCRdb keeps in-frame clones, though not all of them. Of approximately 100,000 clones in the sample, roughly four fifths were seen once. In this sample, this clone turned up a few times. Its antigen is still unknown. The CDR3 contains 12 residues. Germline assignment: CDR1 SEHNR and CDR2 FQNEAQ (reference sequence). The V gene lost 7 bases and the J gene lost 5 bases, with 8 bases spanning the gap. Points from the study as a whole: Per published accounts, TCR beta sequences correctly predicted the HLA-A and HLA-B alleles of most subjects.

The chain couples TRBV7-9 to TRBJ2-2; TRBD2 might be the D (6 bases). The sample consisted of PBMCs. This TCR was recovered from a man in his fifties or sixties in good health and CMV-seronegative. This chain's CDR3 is CASMRGTGELFF. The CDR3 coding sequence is TGTGCCAGCATGCGGGGTACCGGGGAGCTGTTTTTT.